Listed below are T cell receptor beta chains from one sample, sequenced in a study of T cell responses to AZD1222 COVID-19 vaccine. Some clones are missing from TCRdb's copy, which holds only in-frame ones; the method was immunoSEQ multiplex PCR. Altogether about 99,000 clones are present, more than 85% being singletons, with the ten largest covering about 8.3%. Sequencing used peripheral blood, obtained 28 days after the second AZD1222 dose. These receptors originate from an adult who received the AZD1222 COVID-19 vaccine. CDR3s include the opening cysteine and the closing phenylalanine or tryptophan. Fields, in order: D gene, V gene, clone size, J gene, CDR3 protein, CDR3 DNA. A D gene is named only where the DNA matches it firmly. Size is stated for part of the rows, as once, few or many counts, or as a class when the clone is expanded.

.	TRBV5-4	once	TRBJ1-1	CASSLGGAMNTEAFF	TGTGCCAGCAGCTTGGGGGGGGCGATGAACACTGAAGCTTTCTTT
TRBD1	TRBV19	once	TRBJ1-5	CASSLQGQNQPQHF	TGTGCCAGTAGCTTACAGGGGCAGAATCAGCCCCAGCATTTT
TRBD1	TRBV25-1	once	TRBJ2-3	CASSERDRGPDTQYF	TGTGCCAGCAGTGAACGGGACAGGGGCCCAGATACGCAGTATTTT
.	TRBV5-6	.	TRBJ2-6	CASTLFSDLTGANVLTF	TGTGCCAGCACCCTCTTCTCGGATCTAACTGGGGCCAACGTCCTGACTTTC
.	TRBV5-1	.	TRBJ1-4	CASSFLLSEKLFF	TGCGCCAGCAGCTTCCTTCTGTCTGAAAAACTGTTTTTT
.	TRBV29-1	.	TRBJ2-7	CSVVGVLDEQYF	TGCAGCGTTGTCGGGGTTTTAGACGAGCAGTACTTC
.	TRBV24-1	.	TRBJ1-1	CATSDPFAEAFF	TGTGCCACCAGTGATCCATTCGCTGAAGCTTTCTTT
TRBD1	TRBV28	.	TRBJ1-5	CASRRTGADNQPQHF	TGTGCCAGCAGAAGGACAGGGGCGGACAATCAGCCCCAGCATTTT
.	TRBV4-1	.	TRBJ2-1	CASSQGADNSYNEQFF	TGCGCCAGCAGCCAAGGGGCAGACAATTCCTACAATGAGCAGTTCTTC
TRBD1	TRBV28	once	TRBJ1-4	CASNLGQATNEKLFF	TGTGCCAGTAACCTGGGACAGGCGACTAATGAAAAACTGTTTTTT
.	TRBV27	.	TRBJ2-7	CASSFRVGAGEQYF	TGTGCCAGCAGTTTTAGGGTGGGGGCGGGTGAGCAGTACTTC
.	TRBV28	.	TRBJ2-1	CASGGGQGYEQFF	TGTGCCAGTGGAGGAGGGCAGGGTTATGAGCAGTTCTTC
.	TRBV30	.	TRBJ1-5	CAWGTKQPQHF	TGTGCCTGGGGGACGAAACAGCCCCAGCATTTT
.	TRBV28	.	TRBJ2-5	CASSGTVVETQYF	TGTGCCAGCAGTGGGACGGTAGTGGAGACCCAGTACTTC
TRBD2	TRBV2	.	TRBJ2-5	CASSRLAGQETQYF	TGTGCCAGCAGCCGCTTAGCGGGACAAGAGACCCAGTACTTC
TRBD1	TRBV27	.	TRBJ2-7	CASSSFTDRSPYEQYF	TGTGCCAGCAGTTCCTTTACGGACAGGAGTCCCTACGAGCAGTACTTC
.	TRBV7-2	.	TRBJ2-5	CASSSRDTLQETQYF	TGTGCCAGCAGCTCCCGGGACACCTTACAAGAGACCCAGTACTTC